One sample yielded the 30 T cell receptor beta chains listed below, sequenced in a study of blood T cell repertoires in COVID-19. Sequenced by immunoSEQ multiplex PCR; TCRdb stores in-frame clones only, minus some. The sample holds more than 300,000 clones, roughly nine tenths seen once. Material: PBMCs or T cells enriched from blood (not recorded which). Receptors were obtained from a woman in her thirties who had been exposed to COVID-19.

This clone was counted once. This sequence joins TRBV12-3 or TRBV12-4 and TRBJ1-5; D perhaps matches TRBD1 (5 bases). Trimming removed 3 bases from V and 6 bases from J, with 9 bases in between. CDR3 length equals 13 residues. The CDR3: CASSLSGVQPQHF. The CDR3 DNA reads as TGTGCCAGCAGTTTGTCGGGGGTTCAGCCCCAGCATTTT.

The chain joins TRBV7-2 to TRBJ2-7; 11 bases agree with TRBD2. With V trimmed by 6 bases and J by 2 bases, 12 bases remained unmatched. The CDR3 length is 17 residues. Germline V gene lookup returns CDR1 SGHTA and CDR2 FQGNSA. As DNA, the CDR3 is TGTGCCAGCAGTGGGTCTAGCGGGGGGCCCCCCGCCTACGAGCAGTACTTC. Translated: CASSGSSGGPPAYEQYF.

This clone has just one count. CDR3 sequence: CASSRTGSGYTF. For the CDR3, the DNA is TGTGCCAGCTCACGGACAGGGTCGGGCTACACCTTC. The rearrangement links TRBV18 to TRBJ1-2; 8 bases are shared with TRBD1. After removal of 4 bases from V and 8 bases from J, the junction contained 3 bases not matched to a gene. Per the germline V gene, CDR1 is KGHSH and CDR2 is LQKENI. The CDR3 has 12 residues.

The chain has TRBV6-5 and TRBJ2-5; tentatively, D is TRBD1 (5 bases). Germline lookup yields CDR1 MNHEY and CDR2 SVGAGI. CDR3 length: 14 amino acids. V was pared by 2 bases and J by 5 bases, with 12 bases between. The CDR3 DNA is TGTGCCAGCAGTTACAGGCAGGGATGGGAGACCCAGTACTTC. It translates to CASSYRQGWETQYF.

The rearrangement links TRBV7-9 to TRBJ2-3, with 8 bases aligning to TRBD2. Looked up from germline, CDR1 is SEHNR and CDR2 is FQNEAQ (reference sequence). Trimming cost V 5 bases and J 10 bases; bases outside gene matches: 14. This CDR3 is built from 15 residues. CDR3 sequence: CASSLPGGANVAQYF. The CDR3 DNA follows: TGTGCCAGCAGCCTACCCGGGGGGGCCAATGTGGCGCAGTATTTT. The variable domain in full, with the rest retrieved from reference TRBV7-9 and TRBJ2-3, is DTGVSQNPRHKITKRGQNVTFRCDPISEHNRLYWYRQTLGQGPEFLTYFQNEAQLEKSRLLSDRFSAERPKGSFSTLEIQRTEQGDSAMYLCASSLPGGANVAQYFGPGTRLTVL.

The CDR3 spells CASSMTGYEQYF. The DNA for the CDR3 is TGTGCCAGTAGTATGACCGGGTACGAGCAGTACTTC. The chain couples TRBV19 to TRBJ2-7; D remains unclear. The CDR3 runs to 12 residues. Germline V gene data show CDR1 as LNHDA and CDR2 as SQIVND (reference sequence). V was cut by 3 bases and J by 4 bases, with 7 bases left in between. Complete variable domain (other parts from reference TRBV19 and TRBJ2-7): DGGITQSPKYLFRKEGQNVTLSCEQNLNHDAMYWYRQDPGQGLRLIYYSQIVNDFQKGDIAEGYSVSREKKESFPLTVTSAQKNPTAFYLCASSMTGYEQYFGPGTRLTVT.

The chain is built from TRBV12-5 and TRBJ1-4; 10 bases map to TRBD1. The CDR3 contains 16 residues. Germline lookup yields CDR1 LGHNT and CDR2 FRNRAP. The ends lost 10 bases at V and 3 bases at J; junction bases unmatched: 11. Written as DNA, the CDR3 is TGTGCTACTGCCTACCGGGACAGGGGAGCTAATGAAAAACTGTTTTTT. Translating it yields CATAYRDRGANEKLFF. Together with reference TRBV12-5 and TRBJ1-4, the CDR3 gives the full variable domain: DARVTQTPRHKVTEMGQEVTMRCQPILGHNTVFWYRQTMMQGLELLAYFRNRAPLDDSGMPKDRFSAEMPDATLATLKIQPSEPRDSAVYFCATAYRDRGANEKLFFGSGTQLSVL.

The CDR3 here is CASSLGGANTGELFF. CDR3 in DNA: TGTGCCAGCAGCTTGGGGGGGGCGAACACCGGGGAGCTGTTTTTT. The rearrangement uses TRBV5-4 and TRBJ2-2, with D perhaps TRBD2 (6 bases). Germline V gene data show CDR1 as SGHNT and CDR2 as YYREEE (reference sequence). The CDR3 loop spans 15 amino acids. The V end was cut by 0 bases, the J end by 0 bases, with 6 bases between.

This chain links TRBV6-5 with TRBJ2-7, with D perhaps matching TRBD1 (6 bases). Germline-derived CDR1 and CDR2 are MNHEY and SVGAGI. Between the trimmed V and J ends, which lost 6 bases and 5 bases, there was a span of 20 bases. CDR3 length equals 15 residues. The CDR3 spells CASSLAPGALDEQYF. CDR3 sequence (DNA): TGTGCCAGCAGCTTGGCCCCAGGGGCCTTGGACGAGCAGTACTTC.

This clone was observed once. This sequence joins TRBV6-2 or TRBV6-3 and TRBJ1-5; a weak D match, TRBD1 (6 bases). V lost 4 bases and J 7 bases, leaving 11 bases between the germline ends. CDR1 is MNHEY and CDR2 is SVGEGT in the germline V gene. The CDR3 covers 13 residues. This chain's CDR3 is CASSLGGPQPQHF. CDR3 sequence (DNA): TGTGCCAGCAGTTTAGGGGGTCCCCAGCCCCAGCATTTT.

This clone was picked up one time. The chain employs TRBV7-9 and TRBJ1-2; D gene ambiguous. The germline V and J ends were trimmed by 5 bases and 3 bases, with 10 bases remaining between them. The CDR3 loop spans 13 amino acids. Germline CDR1 is SEHNR and CDR2 is FQNEAQ (reference sequence). Written as DNA, the CDR3 is TGTGCCAGCAGCCAATCGAGTTACTATGGCTACACCTTC. Amino acids: CASSQSSYYGYTF.

On this clone itself: At the DNA level, this CDR3 is encoded by other sequences in the same sample as well. The chain combines TRBV9 with TRBJ1-2; D possibly corresponds to TRBD1 (5 bases). V shed 0 bases and J shed 2 bases, with 5 bases lying between them. CDR1 is SGDLS and CDR2 is YYNGEE in the germline V gene. The CDR3 totals 13 residues. The chain's CDR3 is CASSVDRNYGYTF. As DNA, the CDR3 is TGTGCCAGCAGCGTAGACAGGAACTATGGCTACACCTTC.

This chain uses TRBV5-1 with TRBJ1-1, with 7 bases matching TRBD1. Germline lookup yields CDR1 SGHRS and CDR2 YFSETQ. The V gene end was trimmed by 3 bases and the J gene end by 3 bases; junction bases not matched to a gene: 8. The CDR3 is made up of 15 amino acids. CDR3 in amino acids: CASSSFQGVYTEAFF. In DNA form, the CDR3 reads TGCGCCAGCAGCTCTTTCCAGGGGGTCTACACTGAAGCTTTCTTT.

The chain joins TRBV6-2 or TRBV6-3 to TRBJ1-1; D not certain. The CDR3 is made up of 14 amino acids. CDR1 MNHEY and CDR2 SVGEGT come from the germline V gene. V lost 2 bases, J lost 1 base, and 8 bases lay in between. The CDR3 spells CASSYIGRNTEAFF. CDR3 nucleotide sequence: TGTGCCAGCAGTTACATCGGGAGGAACACTGAAGCTTTCTTT.

Note on this clone: Different DNA sequences within this sample yield the same CDR3. J is TRBJ2-7 and V is TRBV6-5; 10 nucleotides line up with TRBD2. Germline CDR1 and CDR2: MNHEY and SVGAGI. The CDR3 sequence is 13 residues long. V was clipped by 5 bases and J by 2 bases; unmatched bases: 0. For the CDR3, the DNA is TGTGCCAGCAGTACTAGCGGGGCCTACGAGCAGTACTTC. This gives the protein CASSTSGAYEQYF.

The CDR3 region has the DNA TGCGCCAGCAGCCCGGAGCCGGGACAGGGGGCTTGGCCGAAGCCCCTATCTAACTATGGCTACACCTTC. Protein product: CASSPEPGQGAWPKPLSNYGYTF. The chain employs TRBV5-1 and TRBJ1-2, with 12 bases lining up with TRBD1. Germline values: CDR1 SGHRS, CDR2 YFSETQ. V was pared by 4 bases and J by 0 bases, with 25 bases of the junction left unmatched. CDR3 length equals 23 residues. Drawing the rest from reference TRBV5-1 and TRBJ1-2, the complete variable domain is KAGVTQTPRYLIKTRGQQVTLSCSPISGHRSVSWYQQTPGQGLQFLFEYFSETQRNKGNFPGRFSGRQFSNSRSEMNVSTLELGDSALYLCASSPEPGQGAWPKPLSNYGYTFGSGTRLTVV.

This clone was seen once. J is TRBJ2-6 and V is TRBV5-1; 10 bases line up with TRBD1. CDR3 length: 18 residues. CDR1 and CDR2 (germline): SGHRS, YFSETQ. V lost 6 bases to trimming and J lost 0 bases; unmatched junction nucleotides: 9. CDR3 DNA sequence: TGCGCCAGCATACCTCCGGGACAGGGGTTCTCTGGGGCCAACGTCCTGACTTTC. Encoded protein: CASIPPGQGFSGANVLTF.

The CDR3 loop reads CASSWDRAGVTEAFF. CDR3 DNA: TGCGCCAGCAGCTGGGACAGGGCTGGGGTTACTGAAGCTTTCTTT. This chain uses TRBV5-1 with TRBJ1-1; 9 bases agree with TRBD1. This CDR3 comprises 15 residues. The germline gives CDR1 SGHRS, CDR2 YFSETQ. The trim removed 3 bases at V and 5 bases at J, leaving 8 bases unmatched.

The chain couples TRBV5-8 to TRBJ1-4; 7 bases align to TRBD1. This CDR3 has 16 amino acids. After removal of 3 bases from V and 2 bases from J, the junction contained 7 bases not matched to a gene. Germline loops: CDR1 SGHTS, CDR2 YDEGEE. CDR3 sequence: CASSSGQPSTNEKLFF. In DNA, the CDR3 is TGTGCCAGCAGCTCGGGACAGCCAAGTACTAATGAAAAACTGTTTTTT.

The rearrangement links TRBV3-1 (or the pseudogene TRBV3-2) to TRBJ1-2; D is possibly TRBD1 (5 bases). CDR1 and CDR2 (germline): LGHDT, YNNKEL (reference sequence). CDR3 length equals 15 residues. Trimming cost V 0 bases and J 4 bases, with 12 bases left between them. In DNA, the CDR3 is TGTGCCAGCAGCCAAGATGTTGGTCAGGGCTATGGCTACACCTTC. Protein sequence: CASSQDVGQGYGYTF.

The chain has TRBV6-1 and TRBJ2-7, with D uncertain. The germline CDR1 and CDR2 sequences are MNHNS and SASEGT. The ends were cut back, 0 bases at V and 5 bases at J, with 8 bases in the middle. The CDR3 covers 13 residues. The CDR3 protein is CASSEAAYHEQYF. DNA for the CDR3: TGTGCCAGCAGTGAAGCAGCCTACCACGAGCAGTACTTC.

V and J are TRBV4-3 and TRBJ1-6, with 9 bases lining up with TRBD1. V lost 4 bases, J lost 10 bases, and 8 bases stayed unmatched. This CDR3 region has 15 residues. CDR1 and CDR2 from the germline V gene are LGHNA and YSLEER. This chain's CDR3 is CASSRGQGWRSPLHF. As DNA, the CDR3 is TGCGCCAGCAGCCGGGGACAGGGTTGGAGATCACCCCTCCACTTT.

This chain joins TRBV19 and TRBJ2-7, with a tentative D call TRBD2 (6 bases). CDR3 length: 16 residues. Germline CDR1 is LNHDA and CDR2 is SQIVND (reference sequence). Trimming pared 2 bases from V and 0 bases from J, leaving 14 bases between. The CDR3, as DNA: TGTGCCAGTAGTATATCCGCCGGGACTGACTCCTACGAGCAGTACTTC. Its translation: CASSISAGTDSYEQYF.

The J gene is TRBJ1-2, the V gene TRBV27; the D gene is possibly TRBD1 (6 bases). Trimming removed 6 bases at V and 8 bases at J, with 19 bases between. Per the germline V gene, CDR1 is MNHEY and CDR2 is SMNVEV (reference sequence). The CDR3 length is 14 residues. CDR3 nucleotide sequence: TGTGCCAGCAGCCCCAGGGGCTCCTTAGGGGGCTACACCTTC. It encodes CASSPRGSLGGYTF.

This clone has only one observation. The chain combines TRBV28 with TRBJ2-2; D not resolved. The CDR3 sequence is 12 residues long. Trimming pared 8 bases from V and 1 base from J, leaving 5 bases between. The V gene's germline CDR1 is MDHEN and CDR2 SYDVKM. CDR3 nucleotides: TGTGCCAGCCAACAGAACACCGGGGAGCTGTTTTTT. Its protein is CASQQNTGELFF.

The gene calls are TRBV14 and TRBJ2-3, with no clear D. The CDR3 has 11 residues. Between the trimmed V and J ends, which lost 1 base and 10 bases, there was a span of 6 bases. CDR1 and CDR2 (germline): SGHDN, FVKESK. As DNA, the CDR3 is TGTGCCAGCAGCCAAGGTCTCCCGCAGTATTTT. Translating it yields CASSQGLPQYF.

This clone has only one observation. The genes are TRBV7-2 and TRBJ2-3; weak D call: TRBD2 (5 bases). Germline CDR1 reads SGHTA; CDR2 reads FQGNSA. Trimming shortened V by 5 bases and J by 5 bases, and 14 bases separated the two germline ends. This CDR3 is 14 amino acids long. The CDR3 loop reads CASSRGIIRDTQYF. The CDR3 region has the DNA TGTGCCAGCAGCCGGGGTATAATTCGAGATACGCAGTATTTT.

The chain has TRBV6-2 or TRBV6-3 and TRBJ2-7, with a possible D match to TRBD1 (6 bases). Trimming cost V 2 bases and J 5 bases, with 13 bases left between them. Germline-derived CDR1 and CDR2 are MNHEY and SVGEGT. This CDR3 is built from 14 residues. The DNA for the CDR3 is TGTGCCAGCAGTTACGGGGCAGGGGACCACGAGCAGTACTTC. Translated: CASSYGAGDHEQYF.

The chain couples TRBV7-2 to TRBJ1-1, with TRBD1 identical over 7 bases. This CDR3 is 13 amino acids long. The V segment lost 4 bases and the J segment 7 bases; nucleotides outside the gene matches: 6. Germline CDR1 and CDR2: SGHTA and FQGNSA. The CDR3 nucleotides are TGTGCCAGCAGCTCCCGACAGGGAGGTGAAGCTTTCTTT. Its protein product is CASSSRQGGEAFF.

The V call is TRBV5-4, the J call TRBJ1-3, with a possible D match to TRBD1 (5 bases). Germline CDR1 is SGHNT and CDR2 is YYREEE (reference sequence). CDR3 length: 14 residues. V lost 1 base and J 0 bases, leaving 5 bases between the germline ends. In nucleotides, the CDR3 is TGTGCCAGCAGCTTGAGGGGCTCTGGAAACACCATATATTTT. Protein product: CASSLRGSGNTIYF.